The 8 T cell receptor beta chains below were found in one sample sequenced in a study of blood T cells in healthy people across ages. Together with a sample-barcoded 5' primer, a J-beta primer mix was included in a second PCR lasting roughly 6 to 12 cycles. One entry per CDR3 protein, called by TCRdb with MiXCR from the 5' RACE reads. Here the sample spans hundreds of thousands of distinct CDR3 sequences, under 25% being singletons. Sequenced sample: blood. The receptors shown here come from a man in his 70s in good health.

This clonotype was detected only a few times. The chain has TRBV6-2 or TRBV6-3 and TRBJ2-1; perhaps TRBD1 as D (6 bases). V lost 7 bases, J lost 5 bases, and 12 bases lay in between. CDR1 MNHEY and CDR2 SVGEGT come from the germline V gene. This CDR3 spans 13 amino acids. CDR3 DNA sequence: TGTGCCAGCAATCTGGACAGAAACAATGAGCAGTTCTTC. Translating gives CASNLDRNNEQFF.

The chain couples TRBV7-9 to TRBJ2-5; D call uncertain. The assigned J gene may be wrong: the sequence end matches TRBJ2-1 better. CDR3 length: 11 amino acids. Germline values: CDR1 SEHNR, CDR2 FQNEAQ (reference sequence). The DNA of the CDR3 is TGTGCCAGCAGCGATGTAAATGAGCAGTTCTTC. This encodes CASSDVNEQFF.

This clonotype appeared many times. The gene calls are TRBV7-2 and TRBJ1-2; D is possibly TRBD1 (6 bases). CDR3 size: 14 residues. Germline CDR1 is SGHTA and CDR2 is FQGNSA. The ends were cut back, 1 base at V and 7 bases at J, with 13 bases in the middle. This CDR3 is CASSLVRGRGGYTF. CDR3 bases: TGTGCCAGCAGCTTAGTGCGGGGGCGTGGTGGCTACACCTTC.

This clonotype was found a few times. At one of its ends the junction is not consistent with the germline gene, which may arise from a read error. The rearrangement links TRBV28 to TRBJ2-3, with TRBD2 matching over 9 bases. The length of the CDR3 is 15 residues. Germline values: CDR1 MDHEN, CDR2 SYDVKM. The CDR3 coding sequence is TGTGCCGGCAGTTTAGGCGGGAGGGTGACAGATACGCAGTATTTT. It specifies CAGSLGGRVTDTQYF. Based on the CDR3 plus reference TRBV28 and TRBJ2-3, the full variable domain is DVKVTQSSRYLVKRTGEKVFLECVQDMDHENMFWYRQDPGLGLRLIYFSYDVKMKEKGDIPEGYSVSREKKERFSLILESASTNQTSMYLCAGSLGGRVTDTQYFGPGTRLTVL.

To note about this clonotype: The CDR3 ends on some other residue instead of the conserved phenylalanine or tryptophan, so this is likely a read error. The chain has TRBV7-9 and TRBJ1-4; D is ambiguous. CDR1 SEHNR and CDR2 FQNEAQ come from the germline V gene (reference sequence). V lost 3 bases and J lost 11, with 16 bases in between. CDR3 length: 14 residues. For the CDR3, the DNA is TGTGCCAGCAGCTTGGCGGAGGGAACGAAGAAACTGTTTCTT. Residues: CASSLAEGTKKLFL.

This clonotype has a handful of counts. Since no conserved phenylalanine or tryptophan closes the CDR3, a read error is the likely cause. The chain couples TRBV27 to TRBJ1-4; tentatively, D is TRBD1 (6 bases). Between the trimmed V and J ends, which lost 5 bases and 8 bases, there was a span of 9 bases. Germline V gene sequence: CDR1 MNHEY, CDR2 SMNVEV (reference sequence). The CDR3 loop spans 12 amino acids. The CDR3 is CASSHGQEKLFS. The CDR3 DNA reads as TGTGCCAGCAGTCATGGACAGGAAAAACTGTTTTCT.

The chain couples TRBV29-1 to TRBJ2-6; 7 nucleotides line up with TRBD1. CDR1 and CDR2 from the germline V gene are SQVTM and ANQGSEA. The CDR3 length is 14 residues. Losses at the gene ends were 5 bases for V and 4 bases for J; bases not matched to a gene: 5. The CDR3 DNA reads TGCAGCGTTTACAGGGGATCCGGGGCCAACGTCCTGACTTTC. Protein product: CSVYRGSGANVLTF. The entire variable domain, with the rest obtained from reference TRBV29-1 and TRBJ2-6, is as follows: SAVISQKPSRDICQRGTSLTIQCQVDSQVTMMFWYRQQPGQSLTLIATANQGSEATYESGFVIDKFPISRPNLTFSTLTVSNMSPEDSSIYLCSVYRGSGANVLTFGAGSRLTVL.

This clonotype has only a few counts. The rearrangement uses TRBV21-1 and TRBJ2-5; TRBD1, as called in the table, went unchecked against the DNA. TRBV21-1 is a listed pseudogene. This CDR3 is built from 19 residues. In DNA, the CDR3 is TGTGCCAGCAGCAAGAAAGGCTGGGGGATCGAGGTACAGGAAGAGACCCAGTACTTC. Residues: CASSKKGWGIEVQEETQYF.